This T cell receptor beta chain was captured in a study of blood T cell repertoires in COVID-19. The wider study: Samples representing acute and convalescent COVID-19 were sourced from the United States, Italy and Spain. From T cells, B-cell-depleted T cells, or PBMCs came the material, which was cDNA or gDNA.

The authors' processing: How many nucleated cells were present was estimated from reference gene primer amplification. Measured with immunoSEQ multiplex PCR; TCRdb has only the in-frame clones, and not every one. D and trimming come from the DNA, and the V and J calls and clone size come from that table. The profile shows about 290,000 clones, roughly 80% of them singletons. This CDR3 has 13 amino acids. V was pared by 6 bases and J by 6 bases, with 12 bases between. Germline V gene lookup returns CDR1 LNHDA and CDR2 SQIVND (reference sequence). The V and J genes are TRBV19 and TRBJ1-5, with a possible D match to TRBD1 (6 bases). The sequence came from a woman between 50 and 59 years old with active or convalescent COVID-19. Material for sequencing was peripheral blood. This chain's CDR3 is CASRDRDFQPQHF. The CDR3 DNA sequence: TGTGCCAGTAGGGACAGAGACTTTCAGCCCCAGCATTTT.